Each of the 18 T cell receptor beta chains below was sequenced from the same sample in a study of cytomegalovirus exposure and HLA in healthy donors. PCR involved 60 Vbeta and 13 Jbeta primers. Produced via immunoSEQ multiplex PCR; TCRdb's table is partial and in-frame only. This table holds roughly 160,000 clones, 77% found once. Specimen: PBMCs. The origin of the receptors is a woman in her twenties or thirties in good health and CMV-seronegative.

The genes are TRBV28 and TRBJ1-1; D is unresolved. CDR3 size: 13 residues. V lost 2 bases and J 2 bases, leaving 6 bases between the germline ends. Germline V gene lookup returns CDR1 MDHEN and CDR2 SYDVKM. This CDR3 is CASSLEGNTEAFF. For the CDR3, the DNA is TGTGCCAGCAGTTTAGAGGGAAACACTGAAGCTTTCTTT. The full variable domain, completed using reference TRBV28 and TRBJ1-1, is DVKVTQSSRYLVKRTGEKVFLECVQDMDHENMFWYRQDPGLGLRLIYFSYDVKMKEKGDIPEGYSVSREKKERFSLILESASTNQTSMYLCASSLEGNTEAFFGQGTRLTVV.

CDR3 residues: CASSVSPRVAGGPYNEQFF. As DNA, the CDR3 is TGTGCCAGCAGCGTATCACCGAGAGTAGCGGGAGGGCCGTACAATGAGCAGTTCTTC. V is TRBV9 and J is TRBJ2-1, with 11 bases identical to TRBD2. Unmatched junction bases numbered 13, after V lost 1 base and J lost 4 bases. The CDR3 sequence is 19 residues long. Germline values: CDR1 SGDLS, CDR2 YYNGEE.

The chain uses TRBV2 and TRBJ2-1, with 11 bases that match TRBD2. Germline V lookup: CDR1 SNHLY, CDR2 FYNNEI. The CDR3 has 15 residues. V shed 1 base and J 7 bases; nucleotides not matched to a gene: 3. CDR3 protein: CASSEGLAGGNEQFF. In nucleotides, the CDR3 is TGTGCCAGCAGTGAAGGGTTAGCGGGAGGGAATGAGCAGTTCTTC.

Concerning this clone itself: The junction shows a germline mismatch at one end, possibly a read error. This chain links TRBV7-9 with TRBJ2-7; TRBD1 aligns across 9 bases. Germline values: CDR1 SEHNR, CDR2 FQNEAQ (reference sequence). This CDR3 contains 16 residues. In nucleotides, the CDR3 is TGTTCCAGCAGCTTAGTGGGGCGGGACAGGGAAGGAGTGCAGTACTTC. It encodes CSSSLVGRDREGVQYF.

The chain carries TRBV1 and TRBJ1-2; TRBD1, the D gene given by the table, was not confirmed from the DNA. TRBV1 is described as a pseudogene. This CDR3 comprises 17 residues. The CDR3 reads CTSSQEKTGARDYGYTF. CDR3 nucleotides: TGCACCAGCAGCCAAGAAAAAACAGGGGCTCGGGACTATGGCTACACCTTC.

The V call is TRBV6-5, the J call TRBJ1-5; 7 bases line up with TRBD1. CDR1 and CDR2 (germline): MNHEY, SVGAGI. The trim removed 6 bases at V and 1 base at J, leaving 6 bases unmatched. CDR3 length: 15 amino acids. The CDR3 loop reads CASRKDRDSNQPQHF. As DNA, the CDR3 is TGTGCCAGCAGAAAAGACAGGGACAGCAATCAGCCCCAGCATTTT.

A single count supports this clone. Sequence at one end of the junction differs from germline and may be a read error. The CDR3 protein is CASRRTGPNYGYPF. CDR3 nucleotide sequence: TGTGCCAGCAGACGGACAGGGCCGAACTATGGCTACCCCTTC. This sequence joins TRBV2 and TRBJ1-2, with 8 bases lining up with TRBD1. CDR1 is SNHLY and CDR2 is FYNNEI in the germline V gene. The CDR3 totals 14 residues.

This clone was counted a single time. The V call is TRBV6-5, the J call TRBJ2-1, with TRBD2 matching over 11 bases. This CDR3 comprises 16 residues. Trimming at V came to 0 bases and at J to 6 bases, leaving 4 bases not matched to a gene. CDR1 is MNHEY and CDR2 is SVGAGI in the germline V gene. CDR3 region: CASSYSSSGGFNEQFF. The CDR3 DNA follows: TGTGCCAGCAGTTACTCGTCTAGCGGGGGGTTCAATGAGCAGTTCTTC.

V gene TRBV13 combines with J gene TRBJ2-5, with 7 bases aligning to TRBD1. V gave up 1 base and J gave up 11 bases; unmatched junction bases: 4. This CDR3 has 12 residues. Per the germline V gene, CDR1 is PRHDT and CDR2 is FYEKMQ (reference sequence). The CDR3 bases are TGTGCCAGCAGCTTAGACAGGGGAGAGCAGTACTTC. The encoded protein is CASSLDRGEQYF.

The table lists this clone with a count of one. The chain is built from TRBV7-9 and TRBJ2-3, with 7 bases that match TRBD1. CDR1 is SEHNR, CDR2 FQNEAQ, per germline (reference sequence). The CDR3 has 16 amino acids. J lost 6 bases, V lost 2 bases, and 11 bases had no gene match. The CDR3 here is CASSLFAGGPKDTQYF. The DNA for the CDR3 is TGTGCCAGCAGCTTATTCGCAGGGGGTCCCAAGGATACGCAGTATTTT.

This rearrangement joins TRBV2 to TRBJ1-5, with D unclear. This CDR3 region has 14 residues. Per the germline V gene, CDR1 is SNHLY and CDR2 is FYNNEI. V was shortened by 4 bases and J by 0 bases, with 7 bases between the two germline ends. The CDR3 region has the DNA TGTGCCAGCAGTGCCCAAAATAGCAATCAGCCCCAGCATTTT. This translates into CASSAQNSNQPQHF.

This chain connects TRBV7-2 to TRBJ2-3, with 16 nucleotides matching TRBD2. Germline V lookup: CDR1 SGHTA, CDR2 FQGNSA. This CDR3 contains 16 residues. The J segment lost 6 bases and the V segment lost 5 bases, leaving 5 bases of the junction unmatched. As DNA, the CDR3 is TGTGCCAGCAGCAAGGGACTAGCGGGAGGGGGGGATACGCAGTATTTT. Translation gives CASSKGLAGGGDTQYF. The whole variable domain, remainder taken from reference TRBV7-2 and TRBJ2-3, is GAGVSQSPSNKVTEKGKDVELRCDPISGHTALYWYRQSLGQGLEFLIYFQGNSAPDKSGLPSDRFSAERTGGSVSTLTIQRTQQEDSAVYLCASSKGLAGGGDTQYFGPGTRLTVL.

The chain couples TRBV2 to TRBJ1-2, with a weak D call TRBD1 (5 bases). This CDR3 has 15 amino acids. Germline V gene data show CDR1 as SNHLY and CDR2 as FYNNEI. V dropped 2 bases and J dropped 0 bases, with 10 bases sitting between them. CDR3 bases: TGTGCCAGCAGTGAAATGGGGCAGCCTAACTATGGCTACACCTTC. Encoded protein: CASSEMGQPNYGYTF.

CDR3 amino acids: CASSATDRARDTQYF. CDR3 bases: TGTGCCAGCAGCGCCACCGACAGGGCACGAGATACGCAGTATTTT. This rearrangement joins TRBV5-6 to TRBJ2-3; 7 bases fit TRBD1. CDR3 length: 15 amino acids. With 4 bases clipped from V and 5 bases from J, the junction kept 10 bases outside the gene matches. In germline, CDR1 is SGHDT, CDR2 YYEEEE.

This clone showed up just a few times. This chain connects TRBV7-2 to TRBJ2-5; D ambiguous. Trimming shortened V by 1 base and J by 3 bases, and 12 bases separated the two germline ends. Germline lookup yields CDR1 SGHTA and CDR2 FQGNSA. There are 15 residues in the CDR3. This chain's CDR3 is CASSLGVTSKETQYF. CDR3 nucleotides: TGTGCCAGCAGCTTAGGCGTGACTTCAAAAGAGACCCAGTACTTC.

The genes are TRBV6-1 and TRBJ1-6, with D unclear. From germline, CDR1 is MNHNS and CDR2 SASEGT. V was pared by 2 bases and J by 4 bases, with 15 bases between. The CDR3 is 17 amino acids. CDR3 region: CASSERGGRLYNSPLHF. In nucleotides, the CDR3 is TGTGCCAGCAGTGAACGAGGAGGCAGGCTATATAATTCACCCCTCCACTTT.

The rearrangement uses TRBV6-1 and TRBJ1-1, with 8 positions matching TRBD1. Trimming cost V 3 bases and J 4 bases; bases outside gene matches: 4. Germline CDR1 is MNHNS and CDR2 is SASEGT. The CDR3 is 14 amino acids. CDR3: CASSDGQGLTEAFF. The CDR3 coding sequence is TGTGCCAGCAGTGACGGACAGGGTCTCACTGAAGCTTTCTTT.

The gene calls are TRBV5-1 and TRBJ2-5; TRBD1 might be the D (5 bases). This CDR3 comprises 14 residues. V gave up 8 bases and J gave up 5 bases, with 19 bases separating them. Germline loops: CDR1 SGHRS, CDR2 YFSETQ. CDR3 protein: CASTIFAGRETQYF. CDR3 DNA sequence: TGCGCCAGTACCATTTTCGCAGGGCGGGAGACCCAGTACTTC.